A selection of T cell receptor beta chains follows, all from one sample in a study of CD8 T cells in Susac syndrome. MiXCR, run by TCRdb on the immunoSEQ multiplex PCR reads, gives a single entry per CDR3 protein. The sample yields 150,000 to 250,000 distinct CDR3 sequences, roughly 95% seen once. The specimen was CD4+ T cells from PBMCs. These receptors originate from a human donor with multiple sclerosis. The CDR3 runs from the conserved cysteine through the conserved F or W. Fields, in order: J gene, clone size, V gene, D gene, CDR3 length, CDR3 DNA, CDR3 protein. A D gene is named only where the DNA matches it firmly. Part of the rows lack a size; the others show once, few, many or a class for expanded clones.

TRBJ1-2 | once | TRBV20-1 | NA | 14 | TGCAGTGCTAGAGATGCCGGGGGCGAAGGTGGCTACACCTTC | CSARDAGGEGGYTF
TRBJ2-5 | NA | TRBV11-3 | NA | 11 | TGTGCCAGCGGGAGCGGAGAGACCCAGTACTTC | CASGSGETQYF
TRBJ1-1 | once | TRBV7-6 | NA | 15 | TGTGCCAGCAGCCCATCGGCCAACCTGAACACTGAAGCTTTCTTT | CASSPSANLNTEAFF
TRBJ2-7 | NA | TRBV15 | TRBD1 | 13 | TGTGCCACCAGCAGAGGGACAGGCTACGAGCAGTACTTC | CATSRGTGYEQYF
TRBJ1-2 | NA | TRBV20-1 | NA | 14 | TGCAGTGCTTTACCTCTCTACGGGGCCTATGGCTACACCTTC | CSALPLYGAYGYTF
TRBJ2-1 | NA | TRBV30 | TRBD2 | 18 | TGTGCCTGGAGTCCGGGGGTAGCGGGGTTTAGCTCCTACAATGAGCAGTTCTTC | CAWSPGVAGFSSYNEQFF
TRBJ2-2 | NA | TRBV6-1 | NA | 15 | TGTGCCAGCAGCGGGGCTAGCGCGAACACCGGGGAGCTGTTTTTT | CASSGASANTGELFF
TRBJ2-7 | NA | TRBV6-5 | NA | 15 | TGTGCCAGCAGACCAAGCGGGCTGAGCTCCTACGAGCAGTACTTC | CASRPSGLSSYEQYF
TRBJ2-7 | NA | TRBV20-1 | NA | 12 | TGCAGTGCTTCGGACAGCCACTACGAGCAGTACTTC | CSASDSHYEQYF
TRBJ2-7 | NA | TRBV20-1 | NA | 14 | TGCAGTGCTAGAACTGGGCCTGCACTCTACGAGCAGTACTTC | CSARTGPALYEQYF
TRBJ2-1 | NA | TRBV5-1 | NA | 15 | TGCGCCAGCAGCTTGATGGTCGCGGCAGGCCATGAGCAGTTCTTC | CASSLMVAAGHEQFF
TRBJ2-1 | NA | TRBV29-1 | TRBD1 | 15 | TGCAGCATAGAAGTCCGGGACAGGGGTCCGAATGAGCAGTTCTTC | CSIEVRDRGPNEQFF
TRBJ2-7 | NA | TRBV5-1 | TRBD1 | 16 | TGCGCCAGCAGCTTGGTGGGACAGCCGAGCTCCTACGAGCAGTACTTC | CASSLVGQPSSYEQYF
TRBJ2-7 | NA | TRBV5-1 | TRBD2 | 15 | TGCGCCAGCAGCTTGGGGTCTAGCGGGGGGAGCGAGCAGTACTTC | CASSLGSSGGSEQYF
TRBJ1-1 | NA | TRBV6-5 | NA | 12 | TGTGCCAGCAGGACTCCTGGAACTGAAGCTTTCTTT | CASRTPGTEAFF
TRBJ1-2 | NA | TRBV2 | TRBD1 | 13 | TGTGCCAGCAGTGTCACAGGGGTAGATGGCTACACCTTC | CASSVTGVDGYTF
TRBJ2-7 | NA | TRBV6-5 | NA | 14 | TGTGCCAGCAGTTGGGACCAGCGATCCTACGAGCAGTACTTC | CASSWDQRSYEQYF
TRBJ2-1 | NA | TRBV24-1 | TRBD2 | 15 | TGTGCCACCAGTGCCCTGGGACTAGAGGACAATGAGCAGTTCTTC | CATSALGLEDNEQFF
TRBJ2-2 | NA | TRBV18 | NA | 14 | TGTGCCAGCTCATCCCTAGGGAACACCGGGGAGCTGTTTTTT | CASSSLGNTGELFF
TRBJ2-7 | NA | TRBV25-1 | NA | 15 | TGTGCCAGCAGTGAATCCGCCTCGTACAGCGGCGAGCAGTACTTC | CASSESASYSGEQYF
TRBJ2-7 | NA | TRBV20-1 | NA | 11 | TGCAGTGCTAGGAACGGGCCCGAGCAGTACTTC | CSARNGPEQYF
TRBJ2-2 | NA | TRBV21-1 | NA | 12 | TGTGCCAGCAGCATAGTGTCCGGGGAGCTGTTTTTT | CASSIVSGELFF
TRBJ1-2 | NA | TRBV30 | NA | 13 | TGTGCCTGGAGTATTCAATCAGGGGTTGGCTACACCTTC | CAWSIQSGVGYTF
TRBJ2-5 | NA | TRBV25-1 | NA | 15 | TGTGCCAGCAGTGACCACACACGGGGGCAAGAGACCCAGTACTTC | CASSDHTRGQETQYF
TRBJ2-1 | NA | TRBV5-1 | NA | 15 | TGCGCCACCCGGCCGGAACAGGGCTACTACAATGAGCAGTTCTTC | CATRPEQGYYNEQFF
TRBJ2-3 | once | TRBV30 | TRBD2 | 13 | TGTGCCTGCGCTAGCGGGAGTGGGAATACGCAGTATTTT | CACASGSGNTQYF
TRBJ2-5 | NA | TRBV20-1 | TRBD2 | 15 | TGCAGTGCTAGGCCCCCGGGACTAGCGCCTGAGACCCAGTACTTC | CSARPPGLAPETQYF
TRBJ2-2 | once | TRBV3-1 | NA | 15 | TGTGCCAGCAGTACAGCGGCCTTGAACACCGGGGAGCTGTTTTTT | CASSTAALNTGELFF
TRBJ1-5 | NA | TRBV9 | NA | 14 | TGTGCCAGCAGCCCGGGCGAGGCTTGGCAGCCCCAGCATTTT | CASSPGEAWQPQHF
TRBJ2-3 | NA | TRBV20-1 | NA | 14 | TGCAGTGCCGTCCGTGGCGGGAGCACAGATACGCAGTATTTT | CSAVRGGSTDTQYF
TRBJ2-3 | NA | TRBV30 | NA | 10 | TGTGCCTCTGGAAGCGATACGCAGTATTTT | CASGSDTQYF
TRBJ2-1 | NA | TRBV29-1 | NA | 13 | TGCAGCGTTGAGAGGAGCAGGGGCAATGAGCAGTTCTTC | CSVERSRGNEQFF
TRBJ2-3 | NA | TRBV12-3/TRBV12-4 | NA | 14 | TGTGCCAGCACCCCGGGGGCCGCGGTGGATACGCAGTATTTT | CASTPGAAVDTQYF
TRBJ1-1 | NA | TRBV9 | NA | 13 | TGTGCCAGCAGTTCCAATGTGAACACTGAAGCTTTCTTT | CASSSNVNTEAFF